This T cell receptor beta chain originates from a study of shared clonotypes between healthy human individuals. The CDR3 runs 14 residues. V was pared by 4 bases and J by 5 bases, with 3 bases of the junction left unmatched. Germline V gene lookup returns CDR1 SGHRS and CDR2 YFSETQ. Study-wide findings and caveats: Sampling included only blood; tissue repertoires likely differ.

This clone was found a few times. Its antigen is still unknown. The protocol was immunoSEQ multiplex PCR, while the TCRdb copy is restricted to in-frame clones and leaves out a portion. Among 150,000 to 200,000 clones listed, 65% to 70% were seen once. This TCR was sampled from a man younger than 40 in good health. This chain joins TRBV5-1 and TRBJ2-2; 9 bases agree with TRBD1. The sequenced sample was memory CD4+ T cells sorted from blood. Specified subset: CD45RA-negative fraction. Here the CDR3 DNA reads TGCGCCAGCAGCACCGGGACAGGGACCGGGGAGCTGTTTTTT. This translates into CASSTGTGTGELFF.